This T cell receptor beta chain is drawn from a study of human thymus T cells. V was trimmed by 8 bases and J by 8 bases, leaving 21 bases between them. The germline gives CDR1 MNHNS, CDR2 SASEGT. The CDR3 loop spans 14 amino acids. With respect to this clone: Its antigen is unidentified.

Whole-study results and caveats: Thymic and blood repertoires appeared to show biased V and J gene usage.

Libraries were prepared by immunoSEQ multiplex PCR; TCRdb keeps only in-frame clonotypes and omits some of them. Among tens of thousands of clones listed, 85% to 95% were seen once. Sequenced material: blood. This sequence was found in a boy under two years old with a congenital heart defect but otherwise immunologically healthy. This chain uses TRBV6-1 with TRBJ1-2; D uncertain. CDR3 loop: CASDFTVRAGGYTF. CDR3 in DNA: TGTGCCAGCGATTTTACGGTCCGGGCGGGAGGCTACACCTTC.